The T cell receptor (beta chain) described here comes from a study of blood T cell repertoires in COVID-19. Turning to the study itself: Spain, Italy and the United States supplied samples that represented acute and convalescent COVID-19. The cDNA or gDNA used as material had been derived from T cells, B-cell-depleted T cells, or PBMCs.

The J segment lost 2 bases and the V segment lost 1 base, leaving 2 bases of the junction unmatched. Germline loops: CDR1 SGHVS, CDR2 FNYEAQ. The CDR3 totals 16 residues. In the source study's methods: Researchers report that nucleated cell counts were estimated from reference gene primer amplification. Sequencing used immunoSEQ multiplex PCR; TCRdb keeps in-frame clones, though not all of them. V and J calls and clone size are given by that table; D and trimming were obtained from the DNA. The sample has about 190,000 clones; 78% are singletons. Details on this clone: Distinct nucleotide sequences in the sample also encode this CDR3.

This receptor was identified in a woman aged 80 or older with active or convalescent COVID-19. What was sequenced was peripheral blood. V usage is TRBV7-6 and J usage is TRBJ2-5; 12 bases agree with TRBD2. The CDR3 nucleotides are TGTGCCAGCAGCTTAGGGGGGACTAGCGGGCAAGAGACCCAGTACTTC. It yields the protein CASSLGGTSGQETQYF. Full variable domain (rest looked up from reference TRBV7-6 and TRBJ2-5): GAGVSQSPRYKVTKRGQDVALRCDPISGHVSLYWYRQALGQGPEFLTYFNYEAQQDKSGLPNDRFSAERPEGSISTLTIQRTEQRDSAMYRCASSLGGTSGQETQYFGPGTRLLVL.